These T cell receptor beta chains were read from a single sample in a study of T cells in Graves' hyperthyroidism and ophthalmopathy. TCRdb reanalysed the multiplex PCR reads using MiXCR and keeps one entry per CDR3 protein. The table includes approximately 360,000 distinct CDR3 sequences, around 25% detected once. The source material was blood. The receptors here all came from a man aged 50 to 60 with Graves' hyperthyroidism. CDR3s include the opening cysteine and the closing phenylalanine or tryptophan. D genes are given only for firm matches. Not every row has a clone size; where given, it reads once, few, many or a size class.

D gene | J gene | clone size | V gene | CDR3 protein | CDR3 DNA
. | TRBJ2-7 | . | TRBV10-2 | CASSGTSPGVGPYEQYF | TGCGCCAGCAGTGGGACTTCACCGGGAGTTGGACCCTACGAGCAGTACTTC
. | TRBJ1-2 | . | TRBV18 | CASSPQGIDGYTF | TGTGCCAGCTCACCGCAGGGTATCGACGGCTACACCTTC
. | TRBJ2-7 | many | TRBV3-1 | CASSPRPGAYEQYF | TGTGCCAGCAGTCCCCGCCCGGGGGCCTACGAGCAGTACTTC
TRBD2 | TRBJ2-1 | many | TRBV5-1 | CASSSGLAGSYEQFF | TGCGCCAGCAGCTCCGGACTAGCGGGGAGCTATGAGCAGTTCTTC
TRBD2 | TRBJ2-1 | . | TRBV11-3 | CASSLGREGFGSEQFF | TGTGCCAGCAGCTTGGGTCGGGAGGGGTTTGGTAGTGAGCAGTTCTTC
. | TRBJ1-1 | . | TRBV13 | CASSPPRGMNTEAFF | TGTGCCAGCAGCCCGCCTAGGGGGATGAACACTGAAGCTTTCTTT
. | TRBJ1-1 | few | TRBV30 | CAWRKDLNTEAFF | TGTGCCTGGAGAAAGGATTTAAACACTGAAGCTTTCTTT
TRBD2 | TRBJ2-7 | few | TRBV20-1 | CSAKLTRGAGEQYF | TGCAGTGCTAAACTCACGCGGGGGGCTGGGGAGCAGTACTTC
TRBD2 | TRBJ2-1 | . | TRBV6-1 | CASSYRGAGGGEQFF | TGTGCCAGCAGTTATCGGGGAGCGGGAGGAGGTGAGCAGTTCTTC
TRBD1 | TRBJ2-1 | many | TRBV27 | CASSPKGTGSWNEQFF | TGTGCCAGCAGTCCAAAGGGGACAGGGTCATGGAATGAGCAGTTCTTC
. | TRBJ2-2 | . | TRBV6-5 | CASSSNPGSPGELFF | TGTGCCAGCAGTTCCAACCCAGGCAGTCCCGGGGAGCTGTTTTTT
. | TRBJ1-1 | . | TRBV15 | CATLGGVMNTEAFF | TGTGCCACCCTTGGGGGGGTTATGAACACTGAAGCTTTCTTT
. | TRBJ2-2 | . | TRBV11-3 | CASSPVPGRAGELFF | TGTGCCAGCAGCCCCGTCCCTGGCCGGGCCGGGGAGCTGTTTTTT
. | TRBJ1-2 | . | TRBV28 | CASSYPLGATDGYTF | TGTGCCAGCAGTTACCCCCTGGGGGCGACTGATGGCTACACCTTC
TRBD1 | TRBJ2-7 | few | TRBV7-9 | CASSRWVGGLTYEQYF | TGTGCCAGCAGCCGGTGGGTAGGGGGCTTAACCTACGAGCAGTACTTC
. | TRBJ2-7 | . | TRBV29-1 | CSVFSGSRGYEQYF | TGCAGCGTCTTTAGCGGGTCCAGGGGTTACGAGCAGTACTTC
. | TRBJ2-5 | many | TRBV28 | CASSITETQYF | TGTGCCAGCAGTATCACAGAGACCCAGTACTTC
. | TRBJ2-7 | . | TRBV6-1 | CASSLGWAEDEQYF | TGTGCCAGCAGTCTCGGGTGGGCTGAAGACGAGCAGTACTTC
. | TRBJ1-1 | . | TRBV7-9 | CASSLAPTPNTEAFF | TGTGCCAGCAGCTTAGCCCCAACGCCAAACACTGAAGCTTTCTTT
TRBD1 | TRBJ2-7 | many | TRBV6-5 | CASRTPGQGYEQYF | TGTGCCAGCAGGACGCCGGGACAGGGCTACGAGCAGTACTTC
TRBD2 | TRBJ2-1 | . | TRBV7-3 | CASSPNGGGYNEQFF | TGTGCCAGCAGCCCCAACGGGGGGGGGTACAATGAGCAGTTCTTC
TRBD1 | TRBJ2-1 | many | TRBV24-1 | CATSDQGTGTYNEQFF | TGTGCCACCAGTGACCAAGGGACAGGGACCTACAATGAGCAGTTCTTC
. | TRBJ2-2 | . | TRBV7-3 | CASSPHSTPWPGELFF | TGTGCCAGCAGTCCACACTCGACCCCATGGCCCGGGGAGCTGTTTTTT